This record looks at one T cell receptor beta chain sequence and its context. This may be a read error: a much more frequent sequence differs by one nucleotide. This sample is drawn from a study of breast tumors, draining lymph nodes, adjacent tissues. TCRdb re-called the multiplex PCR reads with MiXCR, one entry per CDR3 protein. The sample lists nearly 200,000 distinct CDR3 sequences, approximately 33% occurring once. Breast cancer patients provided tissue from their axillary draining lymph nodes. V lost 3 bases to trimming and J lost 6 bases; unmatched junction nucleotides: 9. CDR1 is DFQATT, CDR2 SNEGSKA, per germline (reference sequence). This CDR3 is 14 amino acids long.

The receptor was derived from a female donor with breast cancer. Some clones in this sample may be carry-over from other donors' samples. The chain recombines TRBV20-1 with TRBJ2-7; 9 bases map to TRBD2. Sequenced sample: axillary lymph node tissue. CDR3 sequence (DNA): TGCAGTGCTAGTGGCGGGAGGGCCTGGACCGAGCAGTACTTC. It codes for CSASGGRAWTEQYF.